This TCR beta chain derives from a study of blood T cell repertoires in COVID-19. What the recovered Cohort 3 donors had was two negative PCRs, clearance, or symptom resolution. Repertoires were generated with immunoSEQ multiplex PCR, while TCRdb's copy carries only in-frame clones and drops some. The table has 450,000 to 500,000 clones, approximately 90% seen once. Specimen: PBMCs or T cells enriched from blood (not recorded which). This sequence was found in a woman aged 55-69 years who had recovered from COVID-19.

The CDR3 DNA sequence: TGTGCCAGCAGGACAAACCGGACAGGTGATATTGAAGCTTTCTTT. Translating it yields CASRTNRTGDIEAFF. The chain carries TRBV7-9 and TRBJ1-1, with 7 positions matching TRBD1. The CDR3 is 15 amino acids. With V trimmed by 6 bases and J by 7 bases, 14 bases remained unmatched. Germline V gives CDR1 SEHNR, CDR2 FQNEAQ (reference sequence).